The 17 T cell receptor beta chains presented below share a single source sample, sequenced in a study of vaccination effects on CD4 cells after COVID-19. Antigen-specific CD4+ T cells expanded by the ViraFEST assay with viral peptide pools were then sequenced. At the end of 9 to 11 days of culture, CD4+ T cells were isolated. Vaccinated participants had no history of SARS-CoV-2 infection and tested negative for nucleocapsid antibodies. No antigens are known for them. Clones were sequenced by immunoSEQ multiplex PCR, and TCRdb holds only the in-frame ones, with some missing. The sample includes roughly 52,000 clones, more than 60% of them seen just once. Source: CD4+ T cells from PBMCs cultured with SARS-CoV-2 spike peptides, taken before COVID-19 vaccination. These receptors all stem from a human donor who received a COVID-19 vaccine.

The chain couples TRBV2 to TRBJ2-1, with D hard to call. Germline CDR1 is SNHLY and CDR2 is FYNNEI. V gave up 2 bases and J gave up 4 bases, with 12 bases separating them. This CDR3 is 15 amino acids long. The CDR3 bases are TGTGCCAGCAGTGAATTGGCCGGATTATACAATGAGCAGTTCTTC. It translates to CASSELAGLYNEQFF.

V usage is TRBV15 and J usage is TRBJ1-6; possible D gene TRBD1, 5 bases. CDR1 is LNHNV, CDR2 YYDKDF, per germline (reference sequence). With 9 bases removed from V and 2 bases from J, the gap between germline ends came to 11 bases. CDR3 length: 14 residues. In DNA form, the CDR3 reads TGTGCCACAAAATCGGGACCCTATAATTCACCCCTCCACTTT. Translation gives CATKSGPYNSPLHF.

This sequence joins TRBV12-3 or TRBV12-4 and TRBJ2-1; TRBD1 or TRBD2 may be the D gene (5 bases each). Deletions cut 2 bases from V and 7 bases from J, with 6 bases between. This CDR3 contains 12 residues. The CDR3 loop reads CASSLWGNEQFF. For the CDR3, the DNA is TGTGCCAGCAGTTTATGGGGGAATGAGCAGTTCTTC.

The sample holds a few counts of this clone. The CDR3 DNA is TGTGCCAGCAGCTTAGAAGGGGTAGGTGAAGCTTTCTTT. Its protein is CASSLEGVGEAFF. This chain links TRBV7-9 with TRBJ1-1; weak D call: TRBD1 (5 bases). Germline V gives CDR1 SEHNR, CDR2 FQNEAQ (reference sequence). Trimming shortened V by 1 base and J by 7 bases, and 10 bases separated the two germline ends. This CDR3 has 13 residues.

The rearrangement joins TRBV6-5 to TRBJ1-1; D unclear. This CDR3 region has 13 residues. With 7 bases removed from V and 0 bases from J, the gap between germline ends came to 9 bases. Germline values: CDR1 MNHEY, CDR2 SVGAGI. DNA for the CDR3: TGTGCCAGCACCCCATTTTTGAACACTGAAGCTTTCTTT. This codes for CASTPFLNTEAFF.

This clone was counted only a few times. The CDR3 region has the DNA TGTGCCAGCAGTTCGTTTACGGGGACAGCAGCCTATGGCTACACCTTC. Protein sequence: CASSSFTGTAAYGYTF. The J gene is TRBJ1-2, the V gene TRBV6-5; 7 bases line up with TRBD1. Germline V gene lookup returns CDR1 MNHEY and CDR2 SVGAGI. The CDR3 length is 16 residues. With 4 bases clipped from V and 4 bases from J, the junction kept 12 bases outside the gene matches.

Concerning this clone: This sample also contains other DNA sequences that code for the same CDR3. The rearrangement uses TRBV3-1 (or the pseudogene TRBV3-2) and TRBJ1-1, with 10 bases fitting TRBD1. J lost 8 bases, V lost 3 bases, and 0 bases had no gene match. Germline CDR1 LGHDT, CDR2 YNNKEL (reference sequence). This CDR3 contains 12 residues. Written as DNA, the CDR3 is TGTGCCAGCAGCCAGGGACAGGGGGAAGCTTTCTTT. It translates to CASSQGQGEAFF.

V and J are TRBV5-1 and TRBJ1-3, with D possibly matching TRBD1 (5 bases). Per the germline V gene, CDR1 is SGHRS and CDR2 is YFSETQ. Trimming took 5 bases from V and 2 from J, leaving 11 bases between them. The CDR3 contains 14 residues. The CDR3 DNA reads TGCGCCAGCAGAGCCGGGACGACTGGAAACACCATATATTTT. Translating it yields CASRAGTTGNTIYF.

This clone turned up a few times. This rearrangement joins TRBV7-9 to TRBJ1-3; D is undetermined. V lost 0 bases, J lost 1 base, and 1 base lay in between. Germline V gene lookup returns CDR1 SEHNR and CDR2 FQNEAQ (reference sequence). The CDR3 contains 13 residues. The chain's CDR3 is CASSLASGNTIYF. CDR3 in DNA: TGTGCCAGCAGCTTAGCATCTGGAAACACCATATATTTT. Based on the CDR3 plus reference TRBV7-9 and TRBJ1-3, the full variable domain is DTGVSQNPRHKITKRGQNVTFRCDPISEHNRLYWYRQTLGQGPEFLTYFQNEAQLEKSRLLSDRFSAERPKGSFSTLEIQRTEQGDSAMYLCASSLASGNTIYFGEGSWLTVV.

This chain joins TRBV19 and TRBJ1-5, with D possibly being TRBD1 (5 bases). The CDR3 runs to 13 residues. V dropped 5 bases and J dropped 7 bases, with 12 bases sitting between them. Germline values: CDR1 LNHDA, CDR2 SQIVND (reference sequence). The CDR3 region is CASSPRGEQPQHF. The DNA for the CDR3 is TGTGCCAGTAGTCCCCGAGGGGAACAGCCCCAGCATTTT.

This sequence joins TRBV5-6 and TRBJ2-7; 8 bases are shared with TRBD1. Germline CDR1 is SGHDT and CDR2 is YYEEEE. Losses at the gene ends were 0 bases for V and 4 bases for J; bases not matched to a gene: 3. The CDR3 length is 14 residues. CDR3 amino acids: CASSLGTGRYEQYF. The CDR3 DNA is TGTGCCAGCAGCTTGGGGACAGGGAGGTACGAGCAGTACTTC.

CDR3: CASSLAKGYEQYF. The DNA for the CDR3 is TGTGCCAGCAGCTTAGCGAAGGGCTACGAGCAGTACTTC. This chain uses TRBV7-9 with TRBJ2-7, with unresolved D. Trimming took off 0 bases at V and 3 bases at J, with 6 bases between the two ends. From germline, CDR1 is SEHNR and CDR2 FQNEAQ (reference sequence). This CDR3 contains 13 residues.

The rearrangement joins TRBV2 to TRBJ1-1; no clear D gene. V shed 8 bases and J shed 0 bases, with 7 bases lying between them. Germline lookup yields CDR1 SNHLY and CDR2 FYNNEI. CDR3 length equals 12 residues. The CDR3 protein is CASRTVNTEAFF. The CDR3 bases are TGTGCCAGCCGAACCGTGAACACTGAAGCTTTCTTT. Based on the CDR3 plus reference TRBV2 and TRBJ1-1, the full variable domain is EPEVTQTPSHQVTQMGQEVILRCVPISNHLYFYWYRQILGQKVEFLVSFYNNEISEKSEIFDDQFSVERPDGSNFTLKIRSTKLEDSAMYFCASRTVNTEAFFGQGTRLTVV.

This clone was detected a few times. This rearrangement joins TRBV4-1 to TRBJ1-2; 9 nucleotides align to TRBD1. The CDR3 loop spans 13 amino acids. The J segment lost 10 bases and the V segment lost 4 bases, leaving 7 bases of the junction unmatched. Germline CDR1 reads MGHRA; CDR2 reads YSYEKL. CDR3 coding DNA: TGCGCCAGCAGCCCCGGTAGGGACAGGGACTACACCTTC. Translation gives CASSPGRDRDYTF.

This sequence joins TRBV4-1 and TRBJ2-3, with a tentative D call TRBD2 (6 bases). The V gene lost 4 bases and the J gene lost 6 bases, with 23 bases spanning the gap. Germline V lookup: CDR1 MGHRA, CDR2 YSYEKL. The CDR3 covers 17 residues. CDR3 bases: TGCGCCAGCAGCCGGGAAAAACTAGCTTCCGGAGGGGATACGCAGTATTTT. It translates to CASSREKLASGGDTQYF.

The chain has TRBV6-5 and TRBJ1-2; TRBD1 aligns across 9 bases. The CDR3 extends over 15 amino acids. After removal of 5 bases from V and 2 bases from J, the junction contained 6 bases not matched to a gene. Germline-derived CDR1 and CDR2 are MNHEY and SVGAGI. The CDR3 bases are TGTGCCAGCAGTCGTCCCGGGACAGGGAACTATGGCTACACCTTC. Translated, it gives CASSRPGTGNYGYTF.

J is TRBJ2-7 and V is TRBV10-1; TRBD1 or TRBD2 may be the D gene (5 bases each). This CDR3 region has 17 residues. V gave up 5 bases and J gave up 0 bases, with 20 bases separating them. Germline assignment: CDR1 WNHNN and CDR2 SYGVQD (reference sequence). CDR3 in amino acids: CASSNQTRDRISYEQYF. The CDR3 DNA reads TGCGCCAGCAGTAACCAGACCCGGGACCGGATCTCCTACGAGCAGTACTTC.